The T cell receptor (beta chain) described here comes from a study of PD-1 blockade in mismatch repair-deficient tumors. Assay used: immunoSEQ multiplex PCR; TCRdb lists only in-frame clones, some missing. The sample holds roughly 130,000 clones, 88% seen once. The CDR3 extends over 17 amino acids. Germline V gene sequence: CDR1 MGHRA, CDR2 YSYEKL. V was clipped by 1 base and J by 0 bases; unmatched bases: 8. J is TRBJ2-7 and V is TRBV4-1; 8 bases match TRBD1. This receptor was taken from an adult with mismatch repair-deficient cancer. Sequencing was performed on peripheral blood, taken roughly 67 weeks after starting pembrolizumab. In DNA form, the CDR3 reads TGCGCCAGCAGCCAAGTGTCAGGGGGCGACCGCTCCTACGAGCAGTACTTC. This codes for CASSQVSGGDRSYEQYF.